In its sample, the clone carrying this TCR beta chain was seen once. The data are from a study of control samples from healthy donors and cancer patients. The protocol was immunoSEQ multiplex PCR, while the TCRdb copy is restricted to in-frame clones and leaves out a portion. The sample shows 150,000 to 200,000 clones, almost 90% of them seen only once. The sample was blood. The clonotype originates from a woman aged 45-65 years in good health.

Written as DNA, the CDR3 is TGCGCCAGCAGCTTGGGGGAGGGGGTCGGAGCTTTCTTT. This codes for CASSLGEGVGAFF. The chain couples TRBV5-1 to TRBJ1-1, with TRBD1 as a possible D gene (6 bases). CDR1 is SGHRS and CDR2 is YFSETQ in the germline V gene. The CDR3 contains 13 residues. V was shortened by 0 bases and J by 10 bases, with 13 bases between the two germline ends.